This is a list of T cell receptor beta chains from one sample in a study of CD8 T cells in ankylosing spondylitis. TCRdb independently ran MiXCR on the 5' RACE reads; one entry per CDR3 protein. This table holds fewer than 650,000 distinct CDR3 sequences, over 9.5% found once. Material for sequencing was blood, either unsorted or a sorted T cell fraction (not recorded which). These receptors originate from a male donor with ankylosing spondylitis. Each CDR3 is given with its conserved first and last residue. D genes are given only for firm matches. A clone size is listed for some rows: how often the clone was seen (once, few, many), or a class if it is expanded.

V: TRBV9
J: TRBJ2-2
D: NA
size: NA
DNA: TGTGCCAGCAGCGTGAGCGGACCCCCCGTGTTTTTT
CDR3: CASSVSGPPVFF

V: TRBV7-6
J: TRBJ2-7
D: TRBD1
size: many
DNA: TGTGCCAGCAGCCAAGGGACAGCTACCTACGAGCAGTACTTC
CDR3: CASSQGTATYEQYF

V: TRBV14
J: TRBJ2-5
D: NA
size: NA
DNA: TGTGCCAGCAGCCAAGCGGAGCAGACCCAGTACTTC
CDR3: CASSQAEQTQYF

V: TRBV19
J: TRBJ2-1
D: TRBD1
size: NA
DNA: TGTGCCAGTAGTGATACAGGGGCACCGTCTTACAATGAGCAGTTCTTC
CDR3: CASSDTGAPSYNEQFF

V: TRBV28
J: TRBJ2-3
D: NA
size: many
DNA: TGTGCCAGCAGTGATGACGGTTTCGACGACGGGACAGATACGCAGTATTTT
CDR3: CASSDDGFDDGTDTQYF

V: TRBV12-3/TRBV12-4
J: TRBJ2-5
D: TRBD1
size: many
DNA: TGTGCCAGCAGTTTGGCACAGGGGGCGTGGGAGACCCAGTACTTC
CDR3: CASSLAQGAWETQYF

V: TRBV7-2
J: TRBJ2-2
D: NA
size: few
DNA: TGTGCCAGCAGCTTAGAGATGCAAGCGAACACCGGGGAGCTGTTTTTT
CDR3: CASSLEMQANTGELFF

V: TRBV5-1
J: TRBJ1-1
D: NA
size: NA
DNA: TGCGCCAGCAGCGCCGCCCCGGGGGGCACTGAAGCTTTCTTT
CDR3: CASSAAPGGTEAFF

V: TRBV7-8
J: TRBJ2-5
D: NA
size: NA
DNA: TGTGCCAGCAGCTTAGCGGTCGACAATCAAGAGACCCAGTACTTC
CDR3: CASSLAVDNQETQYF

V: TRBV12-3/TRBV12-4
J: TRBJ2-7
D: TRBD1
size: many
DNA: TGTGCCAGCACCATGGAGGGACAGGGACCCTACGAGCAGTACTTC
CDR3: CASTMEGQGPYEQYF

V: TRBV20-1
J: TRBJ2-2
D: TRBD2
size: few
DNA: TGCAGTCTGCGAGCGGGGGCCGCGAACACCGGGGAGCTGTTTTTT
CDR3: CSLRAGAANTGELFF

V: TRBV7-2
J: TRBJ2-5
D: NA
size: few
DNA: TGTGCCAGCAGCCTGAACGGAGGGCAAGAGACCCAGTACTTC
CDR3: CASSLNGGQETQYF

V: TRBV29-1
J: TRBJ2-2
D: NA
size: many
DNA: TGCAGCGTTGAAGTTATTCAGGGGGGTTGGCCCGGGGAGCTGTTTTTT
CDR3: CSVEVIQGGWPGELFF

V: TRBV7-9
J: TRBJ2-1
D: TRBD2
size: many
DNA: TGTGCCAGCAGAGGCACGGGGGGGAGCTCCTACAATGAGCAGTTCTTC
CDR3: CASRGTGGSSYNEQFF

V: TRBV5-1
J: TRBJ2-1
D: TRBD1
size: NA
DNA: TGCGCCAGCAGCTTAACCGGGACAGGGGGCAATGAGCAGTTCTTC
CDR3: CASSLTGTGGNEQFF

V: TRBV7-2
J: TRBJ2-7
D: NA
size: many
DNA: TGTGCCAGCAGCTTCGGACGGGGATTGACGTACGAGCAGTACTTC
CDR3: CASSFGRGLTYEQYF

V: TRBV7-8
J: TRBJ2-7
D: TRBD2
size: few
DNA: TGTGCCAGCAGCTTAGCGGGGACTAGCATGGCCTACGAGCAGTACTTC
CDR3: CASSLAGTSMAYEQYF

V: TRBV19
J: TRBJ1-1
D: NA
size: NA
DNA: TGTGCCAGTACCCTACAGGGATGGATCACTGAAGCTTTCTTT
CDR3: CASTLQGWITEAFF

V: TRBV15
J: TRBJ2-5
D: NA
size: NA
DNA: TGTGCCACCAGCAGAGATCTGAGGGAGACCCAGTACTTC
CDR3: CATSRDLRETQYF

V: TRBV10-3
J: TRBJ2-1
D: TRBD2
size: NA
DNA: TGTGCCATCAGTGACGGTAGCGGGGAGGCTGAGCAGTTCTTC
CDR3: CAISDGSGEAEQFF

V: TRBV7-8
J: TRBJ2-2
D: TRBD2
size: few
DNA: TGTGCCAGCAGCTTAGTTGGACTAGCGGTCGCCGGGGAGCTGTTTTTT
CDR3: CASSLVGLAVAGELFF

V: TRBV7-2
J: TRBJ2-2
D: NA
size: NA
DNA: TGTGCCAGCAACCCTTTCAACACCGGGGAGCTGTTTTTT
CDR3: CASNPFNTGELFF

V: TRBV7-6
J: TRBJ2-1
D: NA
size: NA
DNA: TGTGCCAGCAGCTCCAGACAGACCAATACCAATGAGCAGTTCTTC
CDR3: CASSSRQTNTNEQFF

V: TRBV5-1
J: TRBJ1-4
D: NA
size: many
DNA: TGCGCCAGCAGCTTGGACGGGAATGAAAAACTGTTTTTT
CDR3: CASSLDGNEKLFF

V: TRBV7-9
J: TRBJ2-1
D: TRBD1
size: NA
DNA: TGTGCCAGCAAGGTTTATAGGACAGGCTCCTACAATGAGCAGTTCTTC
CDR3: CASKVYRTGSYNEQFF

V: TRBV15
J: TRBJ2-1
D: TRBD1
size: many
DNA: TGTGCCACCAGGGGTCCAGGGACAGGGTCGGTCAATGAGCAGTTCTTC
CDR3: CATRGPGTGSVNEQFF

V: TRBV5-1
J: TRBJ2-3
D: NA
size: NA
DNA: TGCGCCAGCAGCTTAAGGGTCGGAGATACGCAGTATTTT
CDR3: CASSLRVGDTQYF

V: TRBV5-1
J: TRBJ2-1
D: NA
size: few
DNA: TGCGCCAGCAGCTTGAATTGGGAAGCGTTGGGTGAGCAGTTCTTC
CDR3: CASSLNWEALGEQFF

V: TRBV25-1
J: TRBJ2-5
D: TRBD1
size: few
DNA: TGTGCCAGCAGTAGACCGGGACAGGGGGCCGAGGAGACCCAGTACTTC
CDR3: CASSRPGQGAEETQYF

V: TRBV20-1
J: TRBJ2-1
D: NA
size: few
DNA: TGCAGTGTGGCTGGGGCTAGCACCGACTACAATGAGCAGTTCTTC
CDR3: CSVAGASTDYNEQFF

V: TRBV3-1
J: TRBJ2-1
D: NA
size: NA
DNA: TGTGCCAGCAGCCAAGTGAGGGTGCAATCGTACAATGAGCAGTTCTTC
CDR3: CASSQVRVQSYNEQFF

V: TRBV20-1
J: TRBJ2-7
D: NA
size: few
DNA: TGCAGTGCTGCGGGACGCCTGAACTCCTACGAGCAGTACTTC
CDR3: CSAAGRLNSYEQYF

V: TRBV5-4
J: TRBJ1-4
D: TRBD1
size: NA
DNA: TGTGCCAGCAGCGCACAGGGGGCGAGGGAAAAACTGTTTTTT
CDR3: CASSAQGAREKLFF

V: TRBV7-2
J: TRBJ1-3
D: TRBD1
size: NA
DNA: TGTGCCAGCAGCTATCGACAGGGCCCCTCTGGAAACACCATATATTTT
CDR3: CASSYRQGPSGNTIYF

V: TRBV20-1
J: TRBJ1-2
D: TRBD1
size: NA
DNA: TGCAGTGCTAGAGATTTTCAGGGGGCAGGGGAGGGCTACACCTTC
CDR3: CSARDFQGAGEGYTF

V: TRBV7-8
J: TRBJ1-3
D: NA
size: NA
DNA: TGTGCCAGCAGCTTAGGCCAGCCGAGGGGAGGAAACACCATATATTTT
CDR3: CASSLGQPRGGNTIYF

V: TRBV5-1
J: TRBJ2-3
D: TRBD2
size: NA
DNA: TGCGCCAGCAGCACGGGCGGGGGACCCCACACAGATACGCAGTATTTT
CDR3: CASSTGGGPHTDTQYF

V: TRBV5-1
J: TRBJ2-7
D: NA
size: NA
DNA: TGCGCCAGCAGCCCGGCCAGTGAATCCTACGAGCAGTACTTC
CDR3: CASSPASESYEQYF

V: TRBV7-8
J: TRBJ1-1
D: TRBD1
size: few
DNA: TGTGCCAGCAGCTTTGAAGGGACAGGAAACACTGAAGCTTTCTTT
CDR3: CASSFEGTGNTEAFF

V: TRBV24-1
J: TRBJ1-2
D: NA
size: few
DNA: TGTGCCACCAGTGATTCAGATTATGGCTACACCTTC
CDR3: CATSDSDYGYTF

V: TRBV19
J: TRBJ2-1
D: NA
size: NA
DNA: TGTGCCAGTAGTATAGGGGGGGCTAGCGTAGACTACAATGAGCAGTTCTTC
CDR3: CASSIGGASVDYNEQFF

V: TRBV5-1
J: TRBJ1-2
D: NA
size: NA
DNA: TGCGCCAGCAGCACCTCCGGCGGCAGCTATGGCTACACCTTC
CDR3: CASSTSGGSYGYTF

V: TRBV18
J: TRBJ2-1
D: TRBD1
size: many
DNA: TGTGCCAGCTCACCCGGTGGGACAGACAATGAGCAGTTCTTC
CDR3: CASSPGGTDNEQFF

V: TRBV15
J: TRBJ2-7
D: TRBD2
size: few
DNA: TGTGCCACCAGCAGAGTCGGCGGAGCGGGAGGGGAGAGGCAGTACTTC
CDR3: CATSRVGGAGGERQYF

V: TRBV2
J: TRBJ2-1
D: NA
size: few
DNA: TGTGCCACCACTCAGGGGAATGAGCAGTTCTTC
CDR3: CATTQGNEQFF

V: TRBV19
J: TRBJ1-1
D: NA
size: few
DNA: TGTGCCAGTAGCTCCAGGGAGCGAGGCACTGAAGCTTTCTTT
CDR3: CASSSRERGTEAFF

V: TRBV6-2/TRBV6-3
J: TRBJ1-2
D: NA
size: NA
DNA: TGTGCCAGCAGCGATGCTAACTATGGCTACACCTTC
CDR3: CASSDANYGYTF

V: TRBV12-3/TRBV12-4
J: TRBJ1-5
D: NA
size: many
DNA: TGTGCCAGCAGTATACAGCAAGGGGGCAATCAGCCCCAGCATTTT
CDR3: CASSIQQGGNQPQHF

V: TRBV7-2
J: TRBJ2-7
D: NA
size: many
DNA: TGTGCCAGCAGCTTAGTTCGGGTTGGGGGCTACGAGCAGTACTTC
CDR3: CASSLVRVGGYEQYF

V: TRBV20-1
J: TRBJ2-5
D: TRBD1
size: NA
DNA: TGCAGTGCTAGCCGGGACAGGGTCCAAGAGACCCAGTACTTC
CDR3: CSASRDRVQETQYF

V: TRBV5-1
J: TRBJ2-1
D: NA
size: NA
DNA: TGCGCCAGCAGCTCAGACGGGACCTCCTACAATGAGCAGTTCTTC
CDR3: CASSSDGTSYNEQFF